Shown below are 17 T cell receptor beta chains from a single sample sequenced in a study of blood T cells in healthy people across ages. Through a sample-barcoded 5' primer and a J-beta primer mix, a second PCR was run for about 6 to 11 cycles. From the 5' RACE reads, TCRdb called clonotypes with MiXCR, one entry per CDR3 protein. Of about 580,000 distinct CDR3 sequences in the sample, 40% to 50% were seen once. Sequences were obtained from blood. The receptors originated from a man older than 75 in good health.

The chain has TRBV6-2 or TRBV6-3 and TRBJ2-4; 13 bases agree with TRBD2. Germline CDR1 and CDR2: MNHEY and SVGEGT. The J segment lost 7 bases and the V segment lost 4 bases, leaving 7 bases of the junction unmatched. The CDR3 consists of 16 residues. CDR3 residues: CASSWTSGSYFNIQYF. The CDR3 coding sequence is TGTGCCAGCAGTTGGACTAGCGGGAGTTATTTCAACATTCAGTACTTC.

This clonotype was recorded a few times. This rearrangement joins TRBV7-9 to TRBJ2-1; 9 bases fit TRBD2. With V trimmed by 5 bases and J by 6 bases, 2 bases remained unmatched. This CDR3 region has 13 residues. Germline V lookup: CDR1 SEHNR, CDR2 FQNEAQ (reference sequence). CDR3 DNA sequence: TGTGCCAGCAGCACGGGACTAGCCAATGAGCAGTTCTTC. This sequence encodes CASSTGLANEQFF.

The V call is TRBV5-1, the J call TRBJ2-1; 8 nucleotides match TRBD2. Germline CDR1 and CDR2: SGHRS and YFSETQ. This CDR3 is built from 15 residues. V was clipped by 4 bases and J by 2 bases; unmatched bases: 5. The CDR3 sequence: CASSEAGATYNEQFF. The CDR3 bases are TGCGCCAGCAGCGAAGCGGGGGCCACCTACAATGAGCAGTTCTTC.

The chain has TRBV5-1 and TRBJ2-7; perhaps TRBD1 as D (5 bases). CDR1 is SGHRS and CDR2 is YFSETQ in the germline V gene. Trimming pared 0 bases from V and 6 bases from J, leaving 16 bases between. This CDR3 region has 15 residues. CDR3 in DNA: TGCGCCAGCAGCTTGGGGGTGTCAGGGTTTGGCGAGCAGTACTTC. Amino acid sequence: CASSLGVSGFGEQYF.

This clonotype was seen a handful of times. The chain is built from TRBV7-9 and TRBJ1-1; D not resolved. The CDR3 totals 15 residues. Germline CDR1 reads SEHNR; CDR2 reads FQNEAQ (reference sequence). V lost 5 bases and J lost 1, with 14 bases in between. The CDR3 loop reads CASSPRPSENTEAFF. CDR3 nucleotide sequence: TGTGCCAGCAGCCCAAGGCCATCGGAGAACACTGAAGCTTTCTTT. The variable domain in full, with the rest retrieved from reference TRBV7-9 and TRBJ1-1, is DTGVSQNPRHKITKRGQNVTFRCDPISEHNRLYWYRQTLGQGPEFLTYFQNEAQLEKSRLLSDRFSAERPKGSFSTLEIQRTEQGDSAMYLCASSPRPSENTEAFFGQGTRLTVV.

The sample holds a few counts of this clonotype. Here the CDR3 reads CASSKWGARQETQYF. The CDR3 DNA sequence: TGTGCCAGCAGCAAATGGGGGGCTAGGCAAGAGACCCAGTACTTC. The chain joins TRBV21-1 to TRBJ2-5; the table's D call of TRBD1 was not tested on the DNA. TRBV21-1 is flagged as a pseudogene. CDR3 length: 15 residues.

The V and J genes are TRBV12-3 or TRBV12-4 and TRBJ2-7, with 8 positions matching TRBD2. Trimming cost V 6 bases and J 3 bases; bases outside gene matches: 1. The CDR3 loop spans 12 amino acids. The CDR3 spells CASRGLDYEQYF. The CDR3 coding sequence is TGTGCCAGCAGGGGACTAGACTACGAGCAGTACTTC.

This clonotype has just a few counts. The chain carries TRBV27 and TRBJ2-7, with D perhaps given as TRBD1 or TRBD2 (5 bases each). The CDR3 loop spans 14 amino acids. Germline V CDR1 and CDR2: MNHEY, SMNVEV (reference sequence). The V and J ends lost 5 bases and 0 bases respectively, with 11 bases between them. The CDR3 region has the DNA TGTGCCAGCAGTAGCCGGGACGGCTCCTACGAGCAGTACTTC. The encoded protein is CASSSRDGSYEQYF.

This clonotype has ten or more counts. This chain uses TRBV6-6 with TRBJ2-3, with D tentatively TRBD2 (5 bases). The CDR3 is 15 residues long. V lost 4 bases and J lost 1, with 12 bases in between. Germline V lookup: CDR1 MNHNY, CDR2 SVGAGI (reference sequence). The CDR3 reads CASSFDSSGTDTQYF. In DNA, the CDR3 is TGTGCCAGCAGTTTTGATAGTAGCGGCACAGATACGCAGTATTTT.

The chain is built from TRBV25-1 and TRBJ2-7, with unresolved D. Trimming shortened V by 4 bases and J by 7 bases, and 11 bases separated the two germline ends. Germline values: CDR1 MGHDK, CDR2 SYGVNS. This CDR3 has 12 amino acids. In DNA, the CDR3 is TGTGCCAGCAGTGGGCAGGCGGAGGAGCAGTACTTC. Protein sequence: CASSGQAEEQYF.

The chain recombines TRBV7-2 with TRBJ1-1; no reliable D call. The CDR3 has 16 residues. CDR1 is SGHTA and CDR2 is FQGNSA in the germline V gene. Trimming shortened V by 4 bases and J by 0 bases, and 15 bases separated the two germline ends. The CDR3 loop is CASSSPRAVMNTEAFF. The CDR3 DNA reads TGTGCCAGCAGCTCCCCCCGGGCGGTGATGAACACTGAAGCTTTCTTT.

The chain employs TRBV20-1 and TRBJ2-1; the match to TRBD2 covers 8 bases. The CDR3 is made up of 14 amino acids. Trimming took 6 bases from V and 9 from J; bases not matched to a gene: 13. Germline V gene data show CDR1 as DFQATT and CDR2 as SNEGSKA (reference sequence). The CDR3 loop reads CSAILAAGFREQFF. The CDR3 region has the DNA TGCAGTGCGATACTAGCGGCCGGATTTCGTGAGCAGTTCTTC.

The chain joins TRBV12-3 or TRBV12-4 to TRBJ2-1; D is ambiguous. Trimming left V 4 bases short and J 3 bases short, with 13 bases between. There are 15 residues in the CDR3. The CDR3 here is CASSSSYGRYNEQFF. The CDR3 DNA reads TGTGCCAGCAGTTCGTCCTACGGGCGCTACAATGAGCAGTTCTTC.

The rearrangement uses TRBV6-2 or TRBV6-3 and TRBJ2-7; D is undetermined. Germline loops: CDR1 MNHEY, CDR2 SVGEGT. Deletions cut 6 bases from V and 0 bases from J, with 12 bases between. This CDR3 spans 14 amino acids. The chain's CDR3 is CASRQSRHSYEQYF. The CDR3 nucleotides read TGTGCCAGCAGGCAGTCCAGACACTCCTACGAGCAGTACTTC.

The V gene is TRBV20-1, the J gene TRBJ1-1; D might be TRBD1 (6 bases). The CDR3 spans 17 residues. Trimming took 3 bases from V and 0 from J, leaving 20 bases between them. Germline CDR1 DFQATT, CDR2 SNEGSKA (reference sequence). Here the CDR3 DNA reads TGCAGTGCTAGGGGGGCAGGGGCGCGAGGTATGAACACTGAAGCTTTCTTT. Translated, it gives CSARGAGARGMNTEAFF.

The chain links TRBV7-9 to TRBJ1-5; D may be TRBD1 (5 bases). In germline, CDR1 is SEHNR, CDR2 FQNEAQ (reference sequence). The germline V and J ends were trimmed by 5 bases and 0 bases, with 11 bases remaining between them. The CDR3 is 15 amino acids. The CDR3 bases are TGTGCCAGCAGCAAGGTAGGGGATAGCAATCAGCCCCAGCATTTT. Protein product: CASSKVGDSNQPQHF.

This clonotype has a handful of counts. J is TRBJ2-5 and V is TRBV29-1; 12 nucleotides match TRBD1. In germline, CDR1 is SQVTM, CDR2 ANQGSEA. This CDR3 has 15 residues. Losses at the gene ends were 6 bases for V and 5 bases for J; bases not matched to a gene: 10. The DNA for the CDR3 is TGCAGCGTGATACCGGGACAGGGGGCTTGGGAGACCCAGTACTTC. Translated: CSVIPGQGAWETQYF.